Sequencing of this T cell receptor beta chain was carried out in a study of OX40 agonist ivuxolimab in advanced cancers. The wider study: A male proportion of under 90% was recorded, with mean age roughly 60 years and range about 20 to 79. Study findings and constraints: The mean number of expanded clones was higher in CD8+ T cells than in CD4+. Compared with others, partial responders at 0.1-3.0 mg/kg displayed clonal expansion among the lowest.

With autoimmune disease history or systemic immunosuppression, patients were excluded. Turning to this clone: Its antigen is unknown.

V was clipped by 1 base and J by 2 bases, with 24 bases between them. The CDR3 covers 19 residues. Looked up from germline, CDR1 is SGHTA and CDR2 is FQGTGA. Libraries were prepared by immunoSEQ multiplex PCR; TCRdb keeps only in-frame clonotypes and omits some of them. The sample includes more than 75,000 clones, more than 80% seen only once; the top ten take 0.2% to 0.25%. The clonotype was recovered from an adult with an advanced solid tumor such as melanoma, head and neck, liver or kidney cancer. The gene calls are TRBV7-3 and TRBJ2-7; D possibly corresponds to TRBD2 (7 bases). The material was CD4+ or CD8+ T cells sorted from blood, obtained in a trial of the OX40 agonist ivuxolimab. DNA of the CDR3: TGTGCCAGCAGCTTAAGTGGGGGGGCGCGCCAGGGGCGAACCTACGAGCAGTACGTC. Translated: CASSLSGGARQGRTYEQYV.